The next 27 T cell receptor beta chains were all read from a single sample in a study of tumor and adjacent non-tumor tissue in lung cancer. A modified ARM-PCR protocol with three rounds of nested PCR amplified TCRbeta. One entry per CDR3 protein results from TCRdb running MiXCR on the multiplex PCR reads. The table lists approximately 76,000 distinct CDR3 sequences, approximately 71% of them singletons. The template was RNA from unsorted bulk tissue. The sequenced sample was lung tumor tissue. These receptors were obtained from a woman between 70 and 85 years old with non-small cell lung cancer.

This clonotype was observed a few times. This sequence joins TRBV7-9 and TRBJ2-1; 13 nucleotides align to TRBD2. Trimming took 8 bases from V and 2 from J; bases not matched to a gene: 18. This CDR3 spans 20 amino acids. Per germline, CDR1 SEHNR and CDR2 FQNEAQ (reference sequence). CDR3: CASCRTGTSGTWGPYNEQFF. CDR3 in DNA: TGTGCCAGCTGCCGAACCGGGACTAGCGGGACCTGGGGCCCCTACAATGAGCAGTTCTTC.

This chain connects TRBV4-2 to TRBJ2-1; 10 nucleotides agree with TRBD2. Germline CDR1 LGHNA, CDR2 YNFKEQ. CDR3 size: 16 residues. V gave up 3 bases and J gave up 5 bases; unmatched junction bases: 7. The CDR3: CASSQNSGRTHNEQFF. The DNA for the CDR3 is TGTGCCAGCAGCCAGAATAGCGGGAGGACCCACAATGAGCAGTTCTTC.

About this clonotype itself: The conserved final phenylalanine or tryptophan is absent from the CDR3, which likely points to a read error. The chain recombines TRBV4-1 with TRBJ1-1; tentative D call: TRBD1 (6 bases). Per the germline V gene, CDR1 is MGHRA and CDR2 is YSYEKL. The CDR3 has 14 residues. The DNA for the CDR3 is TGCGCCGGCAGCACCCGGACAGAGAACACGGATGCTTTCTCT. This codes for CAGSTRTENTDAFS.

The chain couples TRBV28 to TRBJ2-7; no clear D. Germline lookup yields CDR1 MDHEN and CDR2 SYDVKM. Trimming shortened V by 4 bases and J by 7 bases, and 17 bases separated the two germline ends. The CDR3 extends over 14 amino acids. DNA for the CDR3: TGTGCCAGCAGTTCCGGATCCGAGGCATGGGAGCAGTACTTC. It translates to CASSSGSEAWEQYF. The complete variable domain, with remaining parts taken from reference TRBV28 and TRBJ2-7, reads DVKVTQSSRYLVKRTGEKVFLECVQDMDHENMFWYRQDPGLGLRLIYFSYDVKMKEKGDIPEGYSVSREKKERFSLILESASTNQTSMYLCASSSGSEAWEQYFGPGTRLTVT.

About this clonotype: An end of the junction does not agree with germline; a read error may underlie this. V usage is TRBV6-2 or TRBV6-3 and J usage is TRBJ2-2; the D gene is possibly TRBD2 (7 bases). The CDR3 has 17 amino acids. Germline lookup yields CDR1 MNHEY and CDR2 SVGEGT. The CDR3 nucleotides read TGTCCCAGCAGTCTCCGCGATCGGGGGGCGAACAGCGGGGAGCTGTTTTTT. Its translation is CPSSLRDRGANSGELFF.

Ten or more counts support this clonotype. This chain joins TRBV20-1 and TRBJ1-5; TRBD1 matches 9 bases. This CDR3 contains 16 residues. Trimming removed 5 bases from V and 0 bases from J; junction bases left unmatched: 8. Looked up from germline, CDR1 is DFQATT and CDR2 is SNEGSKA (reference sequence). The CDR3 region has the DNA TGCAGTGCTTCCGGGACAGGGACCCATAGCAATCAGCCCCAGCATTTT. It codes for CSASGTGTHSNQPQHF.

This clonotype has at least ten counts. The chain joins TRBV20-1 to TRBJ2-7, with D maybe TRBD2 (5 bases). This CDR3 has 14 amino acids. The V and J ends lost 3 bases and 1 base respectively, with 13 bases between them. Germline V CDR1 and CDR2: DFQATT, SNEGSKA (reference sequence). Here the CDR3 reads CSASLVGASYEQYF. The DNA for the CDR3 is TGCAGTGCTAGTTTGGTGGGAGCATCCTACGAGCAGTACTTC.

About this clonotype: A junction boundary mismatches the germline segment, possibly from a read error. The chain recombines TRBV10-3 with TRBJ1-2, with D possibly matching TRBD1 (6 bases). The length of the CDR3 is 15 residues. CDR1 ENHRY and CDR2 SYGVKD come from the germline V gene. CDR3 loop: CAISVQKGGPNGYTF. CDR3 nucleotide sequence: TGTGCCATCAGTGTCCAGAAAGGGGGTCCGAATGGCTATACCTTC.

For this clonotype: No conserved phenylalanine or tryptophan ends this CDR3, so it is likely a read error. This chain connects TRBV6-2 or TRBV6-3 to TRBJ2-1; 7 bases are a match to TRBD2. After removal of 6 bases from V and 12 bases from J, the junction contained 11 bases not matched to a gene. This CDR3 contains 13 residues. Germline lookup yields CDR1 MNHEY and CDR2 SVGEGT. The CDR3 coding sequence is TGTGCCAGCAGCCGCGGGAGCTGGCGTGTGCAGTTCCTC. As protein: CASSRGSWRVQFL.

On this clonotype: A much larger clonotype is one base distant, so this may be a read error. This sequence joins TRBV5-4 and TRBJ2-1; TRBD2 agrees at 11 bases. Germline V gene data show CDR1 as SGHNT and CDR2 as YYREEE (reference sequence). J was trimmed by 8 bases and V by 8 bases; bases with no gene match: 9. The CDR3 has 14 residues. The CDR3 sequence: CARKLAGVRDEQFF. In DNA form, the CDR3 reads TGTGCCAGGAAACTAGCGGGAGTAAGGGATGAGCAGTTCTTC.

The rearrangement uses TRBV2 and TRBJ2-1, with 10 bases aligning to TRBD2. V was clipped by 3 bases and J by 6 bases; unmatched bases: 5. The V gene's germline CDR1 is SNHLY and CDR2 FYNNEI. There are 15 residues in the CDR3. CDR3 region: CASSEIASGSNEQFF. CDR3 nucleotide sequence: TGTGCCAGCAGTGAGATAGCTAGCGGGAGCAATGAGCAGTTCTTC.

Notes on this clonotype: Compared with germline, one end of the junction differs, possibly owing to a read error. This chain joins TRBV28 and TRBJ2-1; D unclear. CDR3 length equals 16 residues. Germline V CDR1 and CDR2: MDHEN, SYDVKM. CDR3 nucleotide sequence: TGTGCCAGGAGTTTATACATCCTGAGCTCCTACAATGATCAGTTCTTC. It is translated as CARSLYILSSYNDQFF.

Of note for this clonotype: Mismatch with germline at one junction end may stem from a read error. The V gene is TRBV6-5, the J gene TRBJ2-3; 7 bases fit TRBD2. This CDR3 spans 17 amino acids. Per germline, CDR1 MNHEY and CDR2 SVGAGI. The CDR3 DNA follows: TGTGCCGGCAGTTTCCGACGGGACGGGAGGAACACAGATACACAGTATTTT. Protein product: CAGSFRRDGRNTDTQYF.

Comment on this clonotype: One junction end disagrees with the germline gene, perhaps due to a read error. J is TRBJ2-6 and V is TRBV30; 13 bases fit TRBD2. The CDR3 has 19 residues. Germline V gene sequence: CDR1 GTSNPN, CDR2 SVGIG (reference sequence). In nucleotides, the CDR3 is TGTGACTGGAGTGTACGACTAGCGGGAGGCATCTCTTGGGCCAACGTCCTGACTTTC. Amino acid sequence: CDWSVRLAGGISWANVLTF.

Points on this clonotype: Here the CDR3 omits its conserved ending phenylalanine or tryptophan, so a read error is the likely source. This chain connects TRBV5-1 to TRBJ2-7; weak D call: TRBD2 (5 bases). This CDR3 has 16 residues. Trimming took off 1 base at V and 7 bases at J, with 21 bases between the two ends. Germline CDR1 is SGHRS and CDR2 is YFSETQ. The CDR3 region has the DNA TGCGCCAGCAGCTTGTTGAGTGTACCCCGGACTTGGGAGCAGTACTAC. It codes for CASSLLSVPRTWEQYY.

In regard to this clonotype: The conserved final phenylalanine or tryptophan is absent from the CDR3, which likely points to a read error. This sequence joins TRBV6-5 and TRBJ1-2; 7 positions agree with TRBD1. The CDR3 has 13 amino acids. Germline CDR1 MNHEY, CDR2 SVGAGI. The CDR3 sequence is CVSRRQGSDGYTL. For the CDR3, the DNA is TGTGTCAGCAGGCGACAGGGATCGGATGGCTACACCTTA.

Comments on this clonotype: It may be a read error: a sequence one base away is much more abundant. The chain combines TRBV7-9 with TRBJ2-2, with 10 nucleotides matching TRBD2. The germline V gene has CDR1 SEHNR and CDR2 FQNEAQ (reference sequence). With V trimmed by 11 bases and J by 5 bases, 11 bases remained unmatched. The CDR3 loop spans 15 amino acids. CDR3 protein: CAGVIAGGGTGELFF. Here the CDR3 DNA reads TGTGCCGGCGTTATAGCGGGAGGTGGTACCGGGGAGCTGTTTTTT.

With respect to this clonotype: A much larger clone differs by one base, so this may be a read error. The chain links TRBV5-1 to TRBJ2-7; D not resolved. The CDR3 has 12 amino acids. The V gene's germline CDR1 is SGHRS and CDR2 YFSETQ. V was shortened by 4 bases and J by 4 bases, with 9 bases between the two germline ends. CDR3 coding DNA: TGCGCCAGCAGCCGTACAGTGTACGAGCAGTACTTC. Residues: CASSRTVYEQYF. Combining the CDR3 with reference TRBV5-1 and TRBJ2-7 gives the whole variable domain KAGVTQTPRYLIKTRGQQVTLSCSPISGHRSVSWYQQTPGQGLQFLFEYFSETQRNKGNFPGRFSGRQFSNSRSEMNVSTLELGDSALYLCASSRTVYEQYFGPGTRLTVT.

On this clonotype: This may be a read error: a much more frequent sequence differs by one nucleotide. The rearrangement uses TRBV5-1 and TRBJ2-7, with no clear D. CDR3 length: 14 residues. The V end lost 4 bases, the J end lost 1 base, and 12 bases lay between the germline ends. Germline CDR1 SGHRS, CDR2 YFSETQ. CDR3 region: CASSQTTGSYEQYF. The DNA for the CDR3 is TGCGCCAGCAGCCAAACGACTGGGTCCTACGAGCAGTACTTC.

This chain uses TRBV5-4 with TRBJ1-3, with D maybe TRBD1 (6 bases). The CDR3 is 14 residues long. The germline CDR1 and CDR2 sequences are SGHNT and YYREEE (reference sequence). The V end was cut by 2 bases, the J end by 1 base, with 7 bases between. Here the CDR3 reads CASSLGGSGNTIYF. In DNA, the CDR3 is TGTGCCAGCAGCTTAGGGGGGTCTGGAAACACCATATATTTT.

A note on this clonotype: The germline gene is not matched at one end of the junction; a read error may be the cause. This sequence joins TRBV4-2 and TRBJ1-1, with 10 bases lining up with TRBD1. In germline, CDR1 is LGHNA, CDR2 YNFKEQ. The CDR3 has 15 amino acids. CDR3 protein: CASSQVTGGNTEVFF. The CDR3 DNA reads TGTGCCAGCAGCCAAGTGACAGGGGGCAACACTGAAGTTTTCTTT.

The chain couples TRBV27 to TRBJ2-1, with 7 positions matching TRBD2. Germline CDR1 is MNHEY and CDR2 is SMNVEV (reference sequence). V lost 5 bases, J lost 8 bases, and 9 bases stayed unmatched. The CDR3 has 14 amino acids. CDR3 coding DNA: TGTGCCAGCAGTCCACTAGCGACTTACTATGAGCAGTTCTTC. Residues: CASSPLATYYEQFF.

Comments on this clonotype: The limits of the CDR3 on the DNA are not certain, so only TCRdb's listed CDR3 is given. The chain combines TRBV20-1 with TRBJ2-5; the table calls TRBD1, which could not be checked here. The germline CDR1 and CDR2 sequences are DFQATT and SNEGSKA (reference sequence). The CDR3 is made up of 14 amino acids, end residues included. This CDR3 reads CSARVGGGAETRYF.

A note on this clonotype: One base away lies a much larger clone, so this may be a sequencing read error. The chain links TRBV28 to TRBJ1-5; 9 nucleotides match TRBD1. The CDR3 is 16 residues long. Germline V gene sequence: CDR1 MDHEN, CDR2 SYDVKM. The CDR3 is CTSSTTGQGSNQPQHF. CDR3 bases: TGTACCAGCTCTACAACGGGACAGGGAAGCAATCAGCCCCAGCATTTT.

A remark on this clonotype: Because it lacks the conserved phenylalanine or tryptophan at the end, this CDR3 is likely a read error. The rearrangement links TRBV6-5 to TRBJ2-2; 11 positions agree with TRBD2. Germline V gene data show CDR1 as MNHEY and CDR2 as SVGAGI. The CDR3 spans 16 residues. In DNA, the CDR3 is TGTGCCAGCGGTTTAGCGGGAGGGCCGAACACCGGGGGGCTGTTTTCT. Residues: CASGLAGGPNTGGLFS.

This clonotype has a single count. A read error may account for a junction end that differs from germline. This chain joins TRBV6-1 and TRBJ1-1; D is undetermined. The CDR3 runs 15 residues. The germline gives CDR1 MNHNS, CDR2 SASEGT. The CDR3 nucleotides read TGTGGCAGCATCAATCAAGCCGGCGAGAACACTGAAGCTTTCTTT. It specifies CGSINQAGENTEAFF.

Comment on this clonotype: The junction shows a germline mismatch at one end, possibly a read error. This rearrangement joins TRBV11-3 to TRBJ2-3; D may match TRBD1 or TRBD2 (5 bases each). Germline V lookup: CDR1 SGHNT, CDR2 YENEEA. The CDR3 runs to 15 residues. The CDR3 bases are TGTGCCAGCAGCTTAGATGGGGGTTGCCCAGATACGCAATATTTT. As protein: CASSLDGGCPDTQYF.